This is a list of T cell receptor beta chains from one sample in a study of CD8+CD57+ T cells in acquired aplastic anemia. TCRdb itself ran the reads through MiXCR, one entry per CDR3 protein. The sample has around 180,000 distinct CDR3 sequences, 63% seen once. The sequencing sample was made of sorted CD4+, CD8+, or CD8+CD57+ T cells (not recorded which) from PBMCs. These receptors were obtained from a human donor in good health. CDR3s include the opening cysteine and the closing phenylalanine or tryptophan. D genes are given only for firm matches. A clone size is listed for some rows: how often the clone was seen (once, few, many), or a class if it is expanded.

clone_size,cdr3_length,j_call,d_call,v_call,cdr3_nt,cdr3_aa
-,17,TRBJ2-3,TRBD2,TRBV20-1,TGCAGTGCTCAGGGACTAGCGGGGGATGTGTGGACAGATACGCAGTATTTT,CSAQGLAGDVWTDTQYF
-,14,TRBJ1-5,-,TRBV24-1,TGTGCCACCAGTGATTCTTCTAGCAATCAGCCCCAGCATTTT,CATSDSSSNQPQHF
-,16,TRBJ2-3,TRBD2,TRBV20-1,TGCAGTGCTAGCCGGACTAGCGGTTTGCTGACAGATACGCAGTATTTT,CSASRTSGLLTDTQYF
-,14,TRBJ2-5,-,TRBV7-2,TGTGCCAGCAGCTTAGCAGGACAGAGGGAGACCCAGTACTTC,CASSLAGQRETQYF
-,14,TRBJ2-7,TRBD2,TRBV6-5,TGTGCCAGCAGTTACTCGAGCGGGGTACGGGAGCAGTACTTC,CASSYSSGVREQYF
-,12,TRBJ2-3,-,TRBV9,TGTGCCAGTGCGAAGAGGGCAGATACGCAGTATTTT,CASAKRADTQYF
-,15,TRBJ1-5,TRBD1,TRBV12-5,TGTGCTAGTGGTTTGGAAACAGGGGCAGGTCAGCCCCAGCATTTT,CASGLETGAGQPQHF
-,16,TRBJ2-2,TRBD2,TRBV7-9,TGTGCCAGCAGCTCGGGAGGGCACTTCTTCACCGGGGAGCTGTTTTTT,CASSSGGHFFTGELFF
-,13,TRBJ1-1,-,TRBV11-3,TGTGCCAGCAGCTCCAGGGGGAACACTGAAGCTTTCTTT,CASSSRGNTEAFF
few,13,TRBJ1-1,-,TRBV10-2,TGCGCCAGCAGCTCGCAGAAGAACACTGAAGCTTTCTTT,CASSSQKNTEAFF
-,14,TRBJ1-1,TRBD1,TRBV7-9,TGTGCCAGCAGCTTACGGACAGGGAACACTGAAGCTTTCTTT,CASSLRTGNTEAFF
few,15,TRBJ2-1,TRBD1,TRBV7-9,TGTGCCAGCAGCGCAACCGGGACAGCCTACAATGAGCAGTTCTTC,CASSATGTAYNEQFF
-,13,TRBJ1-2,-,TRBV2,TGTGCCAGCAGTCTTGTACATGGGAGCGGCTACACCTTC,CASSLVHGSGYTF
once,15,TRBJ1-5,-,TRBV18,TGTGCCAGCTCAATAACAGGAACGGGAAATCAGCCCCAGCATTTT,CASSITGTGNQPQHF
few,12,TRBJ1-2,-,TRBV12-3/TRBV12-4,TGTGCCAGCAGTTTAGGGACGGGCGGCTACACCTTC,CASSLGTGGYTF
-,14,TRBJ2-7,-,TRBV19,TGTGCCAGTAGTCCCACCGGCCGGACTTACGAGCAGTACTTC,CASSPTGRTYEQYF